This TCR beta chain was sequenced for a study of T cell repertoires in cytomegalovirus infection. Study information: HLA-B-restricted CMV epitopes that are well studied were used alongside recently identified HLA-C-restricted ones. Shared public TCR beta signatures pointed to both CMV infection and a matching HLA type. Overall study findings and caveats: Cumulative frequency (of public TCR beta family members) identified carriers of CMV plus the relevant HLA. CMV-specific HLA-C-restricted TCR beta clonotypes dominated the ex vivo response.

A note on this clonotype: Its antigen remains unknown.

TCRdb independently ran MiXCR on the reads; one entry per CDR3 protein. The sample records roughly 220,000 distinct CDR3 sequences, around two fifths being singletons. CDR1 is SNHLY and CDR2 is FYNNEI in the germline V gene. The CDR3 runs 15 residues. Trimming stripped 6 bases from V and 1 base from J, with 14 bases between. This chain joins TRBV2 and TRBJ2-3; D is undetermined. Here the sequenced sample was CD8+ T cells from cultured PBMCs, taken from culture after CMV antigen stimulation. The origin of this receptor is a human donor in good health (CMV status not recorded). Some clones in this sample may be carry-over from other donors' samples. The DNA for the CDR3 is TGTGCCAGCAGCCGGACGGCTAAAGGCACAGATACGCAGTATTTT. This translates into CASSRTAKGTDTQYF.